A single sample is the source of the 14 T cell receptor beta chains below, sequenced in a study of Graves' ophthalmopathy and Graves' hyperthyroidism. RNA transcripts served as template for amplifying TCR beta CDR3 sequences. Second-round multiplex PCR came after a first-round RT-PCR that employed HTBI primers. TCRdb passed the multiplex PCR reads through MiXCR, listing each CDR3 protein once. The sample consists of hundreds of thousands of distinct CDR3 sequences, about 24% of them appearing once. Sequencing input: peripheral blood. Every receptor here comes from a woman younger than 35 with stable Graves' hyperthyroidism. Some clones in this sample may be carry-over from other donors' samples.

This clonotype appeared a few times. J is TRBJ1-5 and V is TRBV5-6; D gene ambiguous. CDR3 length: 15 residues. V shed 0 bases and J shed 1 base, with 8 bases lying between them. Per the germline V gene, CDR1 is SGHDT and CDR2 is YYEEEE. The chain's CDR3 is CASSLGGISNQPQHF. CDR3 DNA: TGTGCCAGCAGCTTGGGGGGAATCAGCAATCAGCCCCAGCATTTT.

The chain couples TRBV5-1 to TRBJ2-7, with 9 bases matching TRBD2. The CDR3 sequence is 15 residues long. V lost 1 base and J lost 2; bases outside the gene matches: 4. Germline assignment: CDR1 SGHRS and CDR2 YFSETQ. The CDR3 DNA follows: TGCGCCAGCAGCTTGCGAGCGGGAGGACCCTACGAGCAGTACTTC. This codes for CASSLRAGGPYEQYF.

The chain links TRBV6-8 to TRBJ1-2, with D maybe TRBD1 (5 bases). V was pared by 10 bases and J by 4 bases, with 22 bases between. The CDR3 sequence is 15 residues long. Germline V lookup: CDR1 MNHGY, CDR2 SAAAGT. CDR3 protein: CATSTGTQGIYGYTF. CDR3 in DNA: TGTGCCACTTCTACCGGGACCCAAGGGATCTATGGCTACACCTTC.

This clonotype came up a few times. The chain links TRBV5-1 to TRBJ2-5, with 7 positions matching TRBD1. This CDR3 spans 16 amino acids. Per the germline V gene, CDR1 is SGHRS and CDR2 is YFSETQ. The trim removed 3 bases at V and 2 bases at J, leaving 10 bases unmatched. The CDR3 spells CASSSFGQEKQETQYF. Written as DNA, the CDR3 is TGCGCCAGCAGCTCGTTCGGACAGGAGAAACAAGAGACCCAGTACTTC.

The sample holds many counts of this clonotype. The chain uses TRBV20-1 and TRBJ2-5, with TRBD1 matching 8 bases. This CDR3 spans 11 amino acids. CDR1 and CDR2 (germline): DFQATT, SNEGSKA (reference sequence). Losses at the gene ends were 5 bases for V and 7 bases for J; bases not matched to a gene: 3. For the CDR3, the DNA is TGCAGTGCTGGCACAGGGGGGACCCAGTACTTC. It translates to CSAGTGGTQYF.

A note on this clonotype: One end of the junction fails to match germline, which may point to a read error. CDR3 sequence (DNA): TGTGCCAGCAGTCTATCCGGGTTCTACACTGAAGCTCTCTTT. It encodes CASSLSGFYTEALF. This sequence joins TRBV12-3 or TRBV12-4 and TRBJ1-1, with unresolved D. The CDR3 length is 14 residues.

This clonotype has at least ten counts. The rearrangement joins TRBV6-1 to TRBJ1-2; 10 bases map to TRBD1. Trimming at V came to 8 bases and at J to 8 bases, leaving 8 bases not matched to a gene. This CDR3 comprises 13 residues. CDR1 and CDR2 (germline): MNHNS, SASEGT. The CDR3: CASRDRGLEGYTF. As DNA, the CDR3 is TGTGCCAGCCGGGACAGGGGATTGGAGGGCTACACCTTC.

This chain connects TRBV11-2 to TRBJ2-5; perhaps TRBD1 as D (5 bases). The germline CDR1 and CDR2 sequences are SGHAT and FQNNGV. The CDR3 has 14 residues. V was clipped by 5 bases and J by 4 bases, with 14 bases between them. CDR3 coding DNA: TGTGCCAGCAGCCTGAGCAGGGTCGTAGAGACCCAGTACTTC. This codes for CASSLSRVVETQYF. Based on the CDR3 plus reference TRBV11-2 and TRBJ2-5, the full variable domain is EAGVAQSPRYKIIEKRQSVAFWCNPISGHATLYWYQQILGQGPKLLIQFQNNGVVDDSQLPKDRFSAERLKGVDSTLKIQPAKLEDSAVYLCASSLSRVVETQYFGPGTRLLVL.

The chain has TRBV6-5 and TRBJ2-5, with 12 positions matching TRBD2. The CDR3 runs 13 residues. The germline CDR1 and CDR2 sequences are MNHEY and SVGAGI. V was clipped by 6 bases and J by 12 bases; unmatched bases: 8. CDR3 in DNA: TGTGCCAGCAGCGTCACTAGCGGGGGGTCCAAGTACTTC. Protein product: CASSVTSGGSKYF.

Only a few counts were recorded for this clonotype. This chain uses TRBV28 with TRBJ2-7; TRBD1 is a possible D gene (6 bases). Trimming shortened V by 5 bases and J by 5 bases, and 19 bases separated the two germline ends. Germline V CDR1 and CDR2: MDHEN, SYDVKM. The CDR3 consists of 15 residues. The CDR3 sequence: CASSPQRHRVNEQYF. For the CDR3, the DNA is TGTGCCAGCAGTCCCCAGCGGCACAGGGTAAACGAGCAGTACTTC.

The table lists this clonotype with a few counts. The chain joins TRBV7-2 to TRBJ1-2; D gene ambiguous. Looked up from germline, CDR1 is SGHTA and CDR2 is FQGNSA. This CDR3 spans 13 amino acids. Between the trimmed V and J ends, which lost 5 bases and 5 bases, there was a span of 12 bases. This CDR3 reads CASSPENFYGYTF. The CDR3 DNA is TGTGCCAGCAGCCCCGAAAACTTTTATGGCTACACCTTC.

The table lists this clonotype with a few counts. V gene TRBV20-1 combines with J gene TRBJ2-5, with 12 bases that match TRBD2. This CDR3 has 15 amino acids. V was pared by 4 bases and J by 3 bases, with 6 bases of the junction left unmatched. CDR1 DFQATT and CDR2 SNEGSKA come from the germline V gene (reference sequence). CDR3 DNA sequence: TGCAGTGCTACTGCGGCTAGCGGGGGGGAAGAGACCCAGTACTTC. It specifies CSATAASGGEETQYF.

This clonotype was observed a few times. This chain links TRBV3-1 with TRBJ2-7, with unresolved D. The CDR3 covers 14 residues. Trimming pared 0 bases from V and 2 bases from J, leaving 8 bases between. The germline CDR1 and CDR2 sequences are LGHDT and YNNKEL (reference sequence). CDR3 nucleotides: TGTGCCAGCAGCCAAGATGTGTCCCCCTACGAGCAGTACTTC. Its protein is CASSQDVSPYEQYF.

V and J are TRBV6-1 and TRBJ1-5; maybe TRBD1 (5 bases). The CDR3 has 16 residues. In germline, CDR1 is MNHNS, CDR2 SASEGT. V was cut by 6 bases and J by 9 bases, with 24 bases left in between. For the CDR3, the DNA is TGTGCCAGCAGCCCCCACACCGGGACGGGGGATTGGCCCCAGCATTTT. Translating gives CASSPHTGTGDWPQHF.